This TCR beta chain came from a study of shared clonotypes between healthy human individuals. Unmatched junction bases numbered 8, after V lost 9 bases and J lost 3 bases. CDR1 is LNHDA, CDR2 SQIVND, per germline (reference sequence). There are 15 residues in the CDR3. Here immunoSEQ multiplex PCR was the method, and the copy in TCRdb shows in-frame clones only, minus some. This table holds approximately 2.4 million clones, around 95% found once. This receptor was taken from a man aged 18 to 29 in good health. The sequenced material came from naive CD4+ T cells sorted from blood. Subset described: CD45RA+ positively selected. This chain links TRBV19 with TRBJ1-3; 10 bases align to TRBD1. CDR3 DNA: TGTGCCAGCTTACCGGGACAGGGGAATGGAAACACCATATATTTT. This sequence encodes CASLPGQGNGNTIYF.